This T cell receptor (beta chain) appears in the sequencing data of a study of cytomegalovirus exposure and HLA in healthy donors. Study summary: The study placed about four fifths of its 398 genotyped donors in the Caucasian-associated ancestry cluster. Points from the study as a whole: Most TCR sequences were uncommon, yet certain public TCRs appeared in many donors. TCR beta chains numbering about 160 were designated cytomegalovirus-associated.

V was pared by 0 bases and J by 1 base, with 8 bases between. The CDR3 sequence is 15 residues long. Looked up from germline, CDR1 is SGHRS and CDR2 is YFSETQ. The PCR had 60 Vbeta and 13 Jbeta primers. Clones were sequenced by immunoSEQ multiplex PCR, and TCRdb holds only the in-frame ones, with some missing. Of 100,000 to 150,000 clones in the sample, under 20% were seen once. Each of the donors was a healthy bone marrow donor. Note on this clone: Its antigen is not known.

The receptor comes from a female donor in good health and CMV-seropositive. Input material: PBMCs. This chain uses TRBV5-1 with TRBJ2-1, with D unclear. CDR3 in amino acids: CASSLAPFSYNEQFF. The DNA for the CDR3 is TGCGCCAGCAGCTTGGCTCCTTTTTCCTACAATGAGCAGTTCTTC.